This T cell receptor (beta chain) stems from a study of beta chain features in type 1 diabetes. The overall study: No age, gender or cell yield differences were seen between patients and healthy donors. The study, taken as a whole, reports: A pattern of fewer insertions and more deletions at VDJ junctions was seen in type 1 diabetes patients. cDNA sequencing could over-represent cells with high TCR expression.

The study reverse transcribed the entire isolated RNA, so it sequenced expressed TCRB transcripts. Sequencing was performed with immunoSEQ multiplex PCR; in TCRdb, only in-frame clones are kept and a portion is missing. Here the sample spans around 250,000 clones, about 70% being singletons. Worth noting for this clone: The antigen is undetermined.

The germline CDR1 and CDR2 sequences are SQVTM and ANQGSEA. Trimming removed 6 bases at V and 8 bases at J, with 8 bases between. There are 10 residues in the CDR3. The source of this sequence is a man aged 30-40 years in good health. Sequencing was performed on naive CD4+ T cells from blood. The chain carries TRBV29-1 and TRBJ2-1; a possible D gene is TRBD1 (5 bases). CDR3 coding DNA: TGCAGCGTAGGACACTATGAGCAGTTCTTC. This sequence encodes CSVGHYEQFF.